This T cell receptor beta chain was sequenced in a study of T cell responses to AZD1222 COVID-19 vaccine. Study observations and caveats: Without day 14 samples, only post-peak T cell repertoires were studied. The sample set comprised mostly white British donors with more females, and clonal diversity was possibly underestimated. Only six AZD1222 recipients tested seropositive at baseline. Targets within unmutated variant regions were reportedly found for nearly half of spike-specific TCRs.

Per the germline V gene, CDR1 is SEHNR and CDR2 is FQNEAQ (reference sequence). The trim removed 6 bases at V and 0 bases at J, leaving 4 bases unmatched. The CDR3 length is 15 residues. Data came from immunoSEQ multiplex PCR; TCRdb stores just in-frame clones and leaves some out. In the table there are some 130,000 clones, more than 75% of which are singletons. Concerning this clone itself: The antigen is not known.

The sample here was peripheral blood, taken on day 0 of AZD1222 vaccination. The chain links TRBV7-9 to TRBJ1-1; 10 nucleotides line up with TRBD1. The clonotype was recovered from an adult in good health. The chain's CDR3 is CASRSDRGMNTEAFF. DNA of the CDR3: TGTGCCAGCAGGTCGGACAGGGGGATGAACACTGAAGCTTTCTTT.